Each of the 26 T cell receptor beta chains below was sequenced from the same sample in a study of human T cells and chemical hapten exposure. The time point denotes: pre-sensitization, week 0. The treatment was: therapeutic diphenylcyclopropenone sensitization with weekly scalp DPC. One entry per CDR3 protein, called by TCRdb with MiXCR from the RACE reads. The table lists about 85,000 distinct CDR3 sequences, about 8.5% of them singletons. The specimen was whole blood, collected in connection with sensitization to the hapten diphenylcyclopropenone (DPC). The receptors come from a man between 40 and 49 years old with alopecia areata. Some clones in this sample may be carry-over from other donors' samples.

Ten or more counts support this clonotype. V gene TRBV27 combines with J gene TRBJ1-3; the D gene is possibly TRBD1 (5 bases). Trimming left V 9 bases short and J 0 bases short, with 15 bases between. Germline CDR1 reads MNHEY; CDR2 reads SMNVEV (reference sequence). The CDR3 loop spans 15 amino acids. The CDR3 here is CASSTGSSSGNTIYF. The CDR3 DNA sequence: TGTGCCAGTTCTACAGGATCCAGCTCTGGAAACACCATATATTTT.

This chain uses TRBV7-9 with TRBJ1-5; perhaps TRBD1 as D (6 bases). Germline V gives CDR1 SEHNR, CDR2 FQNEAQ (reference sequence). Trimming removed 5 bases at V and 7 bases at J, with 18 bases between. CDR3 size: 15 residues. The CDR3 coding sequence is TGTGCCAGCAGCGCCGGGACACCCGAGGGCCAGCCCCAGCATTTT. It translates to CASSAGTPEGQPQHF. The variable domain in full, with the rest retrieved from reference TRBV7-9 and TRBJ1-5, is DTGVSQNPRHKITKRGQNVTFRCDPISEHNRLYWYRQTLGQGPEFLTYFQNEAQLEKSRLLSDRFSAERPKGSFSTLEIQRTEQGDSAMYLCASSAGTPEGQPQHFGDGTRLSIL.

This clonotype was picked up many times. This chain uses TRBV4-3 with TRBJ2-1, with 11 bases lining up with TRBD2. J lost 2 bases, V lost 0 bases, and 3 bases had no gene match. The CDR3 spans 17 residues. The germline CDR1 and CDR2 sequences are LGHNA and YSLEER. The CDR3, as DNA: TGCGCCAGCAGCCAAGAGACTAGCGGGATAACCTACAATGAGCAGTTCTTC. Its protein is CASSQETSGITYNEQFF.

This clonotype appeared a single time. The chain carries TRBV5-1 and TRBJ1-3, with D maybe TRBD1 (5 bases). Germline V gene lookup returns CDR1 SGHRS and CDR2 YFSETQ. The CDR3 is 14 residues long. Deletions cut 3 bases from V and 1 base from J, with 8 bases between. CDR3 residues: CASSSAGSGNTIYF. CDR3 bases: TGCGCCAGCAGCTCGGCAGGGTCTGGAAACACCATATATTTT.

This clonotype was seen many times. This chain links TRBV29-1 with TRBJ2-5; D not certain. CDR3 length equals 12 residues. V dropped 4 bases and J dropped 5 bases, with 11 bases sitting between them. Germline loops: CDR1 SQVTM, CDR2 ANQGSEA. CDR3 DNA: TGCAGCGTTGGCAACAGTCCCGAGACCCAGTACTTC. Translating gives CSVGNSPETQYF.

This clonotype has only a few counts. The DNA for the CDR3 is TGCGCCAGCAGCCCAGGGACAGGAGGGGGCACAGATACGCAGTATTTT. It specifies CASSPGTGGGTDTQYF. V and J are TRBV5-1 and TRBJ2-3, with 8 bases matching TRBD1. The germline CDR1 and CDR2 sequences are SGHRS and YFSETQ. Trimming cost V 4 bases and J 1 base; bases outside gene matches: 8. The CDR3 consists of 16 residues.

DNA of the CDR3: TGTGCCAGCATACTTACAGCTAGCACAGATACGCAGTATTTT. Translated, it gives CASILTASTDTQYF. V and J are TRBV12-3 or TRBV12-4 and TRBJ2-3; D not resolved. Trimming cost V 7 bases and J 0 bases, with 11 bases left between them. There are 14 residues in the CDR3.

The rearrangement joins TRBV4-3 to TRBJ2-1; D is unclear. Trimming cost V 0 bases and J 7 bases, with 13 bases left between them. Germline values: CDR1 LGHNA, CDR2 YSLEER. The CDR3 has 15 amino acids. CDR3 sequence reads: CASSQEPPPGNEQFF. The CDR3 coding sequence is TGCGCCAGCAGCCAAGAACCCCCCCCCGGAAATGAGCAGTTCTTC.

This chain connects TRBV29-1 to TRBJ2-5; either TRBD1 or TRBD2 may fit D (5 bases each). Germline V gene lookup returns CDR1 SQVTM and CDR2 ANQGSEA. This CDR3 contains 14 residues. Trimming removed 3 bases at V and 2 bases at J, with 13 bases between. The CDR3 here is CSVDGVWGQETQYF. The CDR3 nucleotides read TGCAGCGTTGATGGAGTATGGGGGCAAGAGACCCAGTACTTC.

This clonotype was recorded many times. The chain uses TRBV6-2 or TRBV6-3 and TRBJ2-7; D unresolved. The V and J ends lost 6 bases and 0 bases respectively, with 12 bases between them. The germline V gene has CDR1 MNHEY and CDR2 SVGEGT. The CDR3 consists of 14 residues. CDR3 sequence (DNA): TGTGCCAGCAGCCCCCCGCGGAGCTCCTACGAGCAGTACTTC. Encoded protein: CASSPPRSSYEQYF.

This clonotype was recorded many times. The genes are TRBV13 and TRBJ1-1; D might be TRBD1 (6 bases). Deletions cut 4 bases from V and 4 bases from J, with 13 bases between. CDR3 length equals 14 residues. CDR1 and CDR2 (germline): PRHDT, FYEKMQ (reference sequence). The CDR3: CASSSANRVTEAFF. CDR3 in DNA: TGTGCCAGCAGCTCAGCTAACAGGGTCACTGAAGCTTTCTTT.

This clonotype occurred a few times. V is TRBV6-2 or TRBV6-3 and J is TRBJ2-5; D might be TRBD1 (5 bases). Trimming stripped 5 bases from V and 4 bases from J, with 5 bases between. The germline CDR1 and CDR2 sequences are MNHEY and SVGEGT. CDR3 length: 11 amino acids. The CDR3 loop reads CASSGAETQYF. CDR3 nucleotide sequence: TGTGCCAGCAGTGGGGCAGAGACCCAGTACTTC.

This clonotype came up many times. The rearrangement links TRBV24-1 to TRBJ2-2; tentative D call: TRBD2 (5 bases). CDR1 is KGHDR, CDR2 SFDVKD, per germline. V lost 3 bases to trimming and J lost 2 bases, with 9 bases between them. The CDR3 has 15 residues. CDR3 nucleotides: TGTGCCACCAGTGATAACAGCGGAAACACCGGGGAGCTGTTTTTT. Protein sequence: CATSDNSGNTGELFF.

The chain links TRBV9 to TRBJ2-2; D is tentatively TRBD1 or TRBD2 (5 bases each). Germline values: CDR1 SGDLS, CDR2 YYNGEE. V was shortened by 4 bases and J by 6 bases, with 19 bases between the two germline ends. The CDR3 loop spans 16 amino acids. The CDR3 DNA sequence: TGTGCCAGCAGCCCCTACTGGGGGAGCCGGTCCGGGGAGCTGTTTTTT. Protein product: CASSPYWGSRSGELFF.

Many counts were recorded for this clonotype. The gene calls are TRBV27 and TRBJ1-2; D is undetermined. CDR1 and CDR2 from the germline V gene are MNHEY and SMNVEV (reference sequence). V lost 3 bases, J lost 7 bases, and 15 bases lay in between. The CDR3 loop spans 14 amino acids. For the CDR3, the DNA is TGTGCCAGCAGTTTGAAGGGAGGAACCACTGGCTACACCTTC. Translation: CASSLKGGTTGYTF.

The chain links TRBV30 to TRBJ1-1; D possibly corresponds to TRBD1 (6 bases). V lost 2 bases and J lost 8, with 12 bases in between. Per the germline V gene, CDR1 is GTSNPN and CDR2 is SVGIG (reference sequence). The CDR3 has 12 amino acids. The CDR3 DNA reads TGTGCCTGGAGTCTCGGACAGTCGGAAGCTTTCTTT. Translation gives CAWSLGQSEAFF.

The rearrangement links TRBV4-1 to TRBJ1-4; D unclear. Germline V CDR1 and CDR2: MGHRA, YSYEKL. The length of the CDR3 is 14 residues. V was trimmed by 1 base and J by 8 bases, leaving 11 bases between them. The CDR3 is CASSQGSSWEKLFF. The CDR3 nucleotides read TGCGCCAGCAGCCAAGGCAGTAGTTGGGAAAAACTGTTTTTT.

This clonotype is classed as medium-sized. The chain's CDR3 is CASSANVAGGSNTGELFF. The DNA of the CDR3 is TGTGCCAGCTCAGCCAACGTAGCGGGAGGATCGAACACCGGGGAGCTGTTTTTT. This chain uses TRBV18 with TRBJ2-2; 10 nucleotides agree with TRBD2. Trimming removed 5 bases from V and 0 bases from J; junction bases left unmatched: 9. Germline V gene lookup returns CDR1 KGHSH and CDR2 LQKENI. The CDR3 loop spans 18 amino acids.

The V call is TRBV29-1, the J call TRBJ2-3; 13 bases line up with TRBD2. V dropped 6 bases and J dropped 1; count of bases not matched to a gene: 1. The CDR3 extends over 14 amino acids. In germline, CDR1 is SQVTM, CDR2 ANQGSEA. DNA for the CDR3: TGCAGCGTGGGACTAGCGGGGCGCACAGATACGCAGTATTTT. Amino acids: CSVGLAGRTDTQYF.

On this clonotype: A much larger clone sits a single nucleotide away, making a read error possible. The chain couples TRBV5-8 to TRBJ2-7, with TRBD1 identical over 10 bases. Germline assignment: CDR1 SGHTS and CDR2 YDEGEE. This CDR3 comprises 14 residues. CDR3: CASSLGTGVYKQYF. The CDR3 nucleotides are TGTGCCAGCAGCTTAGGGACAGGGGTCTACAAGCAGTACTTC.

The chain uses TRBV6-2 or TRBV6-3 and TRBJ2-7, with TRBD2 matching 8 bases. CDR1 and CDR2 from the germline V gene are MNHEY and SVGEGT. This CDR3 is built from 15 residues. Losses at the gene ends were 5 bases for V and 6 bases for J; bases not matched to a gene: 12. The CDR3 DNA reads TGTGCCAGCAGTCCCGGGACTAGTCTCTTCATCGAGCAGTACGTC. Translation: CASSPGTSLFIEQYV.

This clonotype showed up many times. The CDR3 protein is CASSLMRGRSSSYEQYV. CDR3 sequence (DNA): TGTGCCAGCAGTTTAATGAGAGGGCGAAGTAGCTCCTACGAGCAGTACGTC. The rearrangement joins TRBV27 to TRBJ2-7; perhaps TRBD2 as D (5 bases). Trimming pared 2 bases from V and 0 bases from J, leaving 17 bases between. The CDR3 spans 17 residues. Germline assignment: CDR1 MNHEY and CDR2 SMNVEV (reference sequence).

This clonotype appeared many times. The V gene is TRBV7-2, the J gene TRBJ2-3; D possibly uses TRBD1 or TRBD2 (6 bases each). Germline V gene data show CDR1 as SGHTA and CDR2 as FQGNSA. The CDR3 sequence is 16 residues long. V dropped 5 bases and J dropped 2 bases, with 17 bases sitting between them. For the CDR3, the DNA is TGTGCCAGCAGCGTGGGGGCTGGACTACTCACAGATACGCAGTATTTT. It yields the protein CASSVGAGLLTDTQYF.

This clonotype has more than one count but fewer than ten. The chain links TRBV6-2 or TRBV6-3 to TRBJ2-4, with D uncertain. Trimming took 0 bases from V and 0 from J, leaving 9 bases between them. Germline values: CDR1 MNHEY, CDR2 SVGEGT. This CDR3 has 16 residues. CDR3 region: CASSYSIDLAKNIQYF. CDR3 nucleotide sequence: TGTGCCAGCAGTTACTCGATCGACTTAGCCAAAAACATTCAGTACTTC.

This rearrangement joins TRBV27 to TRBJ2-1; TRBD2 matches 10 bases. Germline trimming cut 3 bases from V and 9 bases from J; bases unmatched to any gene: 5. This CDR3 contains 14 residues. Per the germline V gene, CDR1 is MNHEY and CDR2 is SMNVEV (reference sequence). The CDR3 nucleotides read TGTGCCAGCAGTTTTCTAGCGGGAGTCGGTGAGCAGTTCTTC. It translates to CASSFLAGVGEQFF.

This clonotype was observed at least ten times. This chain connects TRBV10-3 to TRBJ1-1; TRBD1 matches 8 bases. With 3 bases clipped from V and 5 bases from J, the junction kept 5 bases outside the gene matches. This CDR3 spans 14 amino acids. Per germline, CDR1 ENHRY and CDR2 SYGVKD. The DNA of the CDR3 is TGTGCCATCAGTGATCCAACAGGGGGTACTGAAGCTTTCTTT. This codes for CAISDPTGGTEAFF.